The sequence of this T cell receptor beta chain was determined in a study of beta chain features in type 1 diabetes. On this clone: As yet, its antigen is unknown.

Reverse transcription of all isolated RNA meant that expressed TCRB transcripts were sequenced. A few million reads were obtained on average from naive, central memory and regulatory T cell samples. Assay: immunoSEQ multiplex PCR; the TCRdb copy retains only in-frame clones and omits some. The table includes a few hundred thousand clones, 8.5% to 10% detected once. Study-wide findings and caveats: People with Type 1 diabetes carried modestly yet significantly shorter TCRB CDR3s in all four CD4+ subsets. Although PCR might favor shorter templates, it would do so equally in patients and controls. VDJ junctions from type 1 diabetes patients carried fewer insertions and larger deletions.

This receptor was identified in a man younger than 45 with type 1 diabetes. Sequenced: central memory CD4+ T cells from blood.

The CDR3 sequence is CAISESEGAQETQYF. CDR3 nucleotide sequence: TGTGCCATCAGTGAGTCAGAGGGGGCCCAAGAGACCCAGTACTTC. V gene TRBV10-3 combines with J gene TRBJ2-5; 7 nucleotides align to TRBD1. After removal of 0 bases from V and 1 base from J, the junction contained 2 bases not matched to a gene. CDR1 is ENHRY and CDR2 is SYGVKD in the germline V gene. The CDR3 is made up of 15 amino acids.